The 21 T cell receptor beta chains presented below share a single source sample, sequenced in a study of T cell repertoires in cytomegalovirus infection. TCRdb used MiXCR to reprocess the reads, holding one entry per CDR3 protein. The repertoire includes over 150,000 distinct CDR3 sequences, about 15% of them detected once, and roughly 24% sits in the top ten. The sequenced sample consisted of CD8+ T cells from PBMCs. These receptor sequences come from a human donor in good health (CMV status not recorded). Some clones in this sample may be carry-over from other donors' samples.

This clonotype has just a few counts. The rearrangement links TRBV2 to TRBJ2-7; TRBD1 matches 8 bases. The CDR3 spans 17 residues. The V gene's germline CDR1 is SNHLY and CDR2 FYNNEI. Trimming cost V 10 bases and J 2 bases; bases outside gene matches: 19. CDR3 bases: TGTGCCAACCCACCGAGAGACGGGCAGGGGGCTACCTACGAGCAGTACTTC. This translates into CANPPRDGQGATYEQYF.

The V and J genes are TRBV7-9 and TRBJ2-7; D could derive from TRBD1 or TRBD2 (5 bases each). V was cut by 0 bases and J by 6 bases, with 6 bases left in between. Germline V gene sequence: CDR1 SEHNR, CDR2 FQNEAQ (reference sequence). This CDR3 contains 12 residues. CDR3 nucleotide sequence: TGTGCCAGCAGCTTAGCGGGACCCGAGCAGTACTTC. Amino acid sequence: CASSLAGPEQYF.

This clonotype was recorded many times. This chain uses TRBV28 with TRBJ2-2; tentatively, D is TRBD1 or TRBD2 (7 bases each). The CDR3 is 15 residues long. Looked up from germline, CDR1 is MDHEN and CDR2 is SYDVKM. V lost 7 bases to trimming and J lost 1 base, with 13 bases between them. CDR3 sequence reads: CASKQGRGNTGELFF. DNA for the CDR3: TGTGCCAGCAAACAGGGGAGGGGGAACACCGGGGAGCTGTTTTTT.

This clonotype was counted many times. This chain joins TRBV28 and TRBJ1-2, with D unclear. The CDR3 has 16 amino acids. Germline lookup yields CDR1 MDHEN and CDR2 SYDVKM. Trimming stripped 7 bases from V and 1 base from J, with 19 bases between. The CDR3 protein is CASTLERRTDNYGYTF. The CDR3 DNA sequence: TGTGCCAGCACCCTTGAGAGAAGAACTGATAACTATGGCTACACCTTC.

CDR3: CASRSDTWDMRYNEQFF. CDR3 bases: TGTGCCAGCAGATCTGATACCTGGGACATGCGATACAATGAGCAGTTCTTC. The chain carries TRBV6-2 or TRBV6-3 and TRBJ2-1; possible D gene TRBD1, 6 bases. The V and J ends lost 6 bases and 4 bases respectively, with 22 bases between them. CDR1 and CDR2 from the germline V gene are MNHEY and SVGEGT. The CDR3 runs to 17 residues.

This clonotype was recorded many times. The chain employs TRBV12-3 or TRBV12-4 and TRBJ1-1; no definite D call. CDR3 size: 13 residues. V was clipped by 6 bases and J by 1 base, with 9 bases between them. CDR3 in amino acids: CASSFPGNTEAFF. CDR3 nucleotide sequence: TGTGCCAGCAGCTTTCCCGGGAACACTGAAGCTTTCTTT.

The rearrangement uses TRBV12-3 or TRBV12-4 and TRBJ2-3; D is undetermined. The germline V and J ends were trimmed by 1 base and 11 bases, with 7 bases remaining between them. The CDR3 runs 11 residues. Here the CDR3 reads CASSLVGMQYF. DNA of the CDR3: TGTGCCAGCAGTTTAGTTGGTATGCAGTATTTT.

The V call is TRBV20-1, the J call TRBJ1-5; D gene uncertain. The length of the CDR3 is 12 residues. Trimming left V 3 bases short and J 6 bases short, with 9 bases between. The V gene's germline CDR1 is DFQATT and CDR2 SNEGSKA (reference sequence). The CDR3 reads CSASREGQPQHF. The CDR3 bases are TGCAGTGCTAGTCGCGAGGGTCAGCCCCAGCATTTT.

This chain connects TRBV7-2 to TRBJ2-7; possible D gene TRBD2, 7 bases. Looked up from germline, CDR1 is SGHTA and CDR2 is FQGNSA. V was clipped by 3 bases and J by 1 base, with 16 bases between them. The CDR3 has 16 amino acids. DNA of the CDR3: TGTGCCAGCAGCTTGAATGGCGGGGGCCCTTCCTACGAGCAGTACTTC. Translating gives CASSLNGGGPSYEQYF.

This chain uses TRBV12-3 or TRBV12-4 with TRBJ1-2, with D maybe TRBD1 (6 bases). The CDR3 covers 14 residues. The V and J ends lost 4 bases and 3 bases respectively, with 12 bases between them. CDR3 bases: TGTGCCAGCAGTTCACAGGGAGTCGACTATGGCTACACCTTC. It translates to CASSSQGVDYGYTF.

This clonotype was detected many times. This sequence joins TRBV7-6 and TRBJ2-7; no clear D gene. The CDR3 spans 12 residues. The ends were cut back, 5 bases at V and 2 bases at J, with 7 bases in the middle. The germline gives CDR1 SGHVS, CDR2 FNYEAQ. The DNA for the CDR3 is TGTGCCAGCAGCCTAAATCCCTACGAGCAGTACTTC. Its protein product is CASSLNPYEQYF.

V gene TRBV6-2 or TRBV6-3 combines with J gene TRBJ1-1; maybe TRBD1 (5 bases). The germline V and J ends were trimmed by 3 bases and 4 bases, with 12 bases remaining between them. Germline CDR1 reads MNHEY; CDR2 reads SVGEGT. This CDR3 comprises 14 residues. The DNA of the CDR3 is TGTGCCAGCAGTTATCCGAGACAGTTCACTGAAGCTTTCTTT. Translated: CASSYPRQFTEAFF.

By share, this clonotype ranks as medium-sized. The chain joins TRBV7-6 to TRBJ2-1, with a possible D match to TRBD1 (6 bases). The germline V gene has CDR1 SGHVS and CDR2 FNYEAQ. The CDR3 length is 13 residues. V was cut by 5 bases and J by 6 bases, with 11 bases left in between. CDR3 nucleotide sequence: TGTGCCAGCAGCCCCGGCAGGGGCAATGAGCAGTTCTTC. Encoded protein: CASSPGRGNEQFF.

The CDR3 DNA follows: TGTGCCAGCAGCTTAGAAGGACAGTATAGCAATCAGCCCCAGCATTTT. This gives the protein CASSLEGQYSNQPQHF. The chain couples TRBV7-2 to TRBJ1-5; TRBD1 is a possible D gene (6 bases). Germline CDR1 is SGHTA and CDR2 is FQGNSA. There are 16 residues in the CDR3. V dropped 1 base and J dropped 0 bases, with 10 bases sitting between them. The entire variable domain, with the rest obtained from reference TRBV7-2 and TRBJ1-5, is as follows: GAGVSQSPSNKVTEKGKDVELRCDPISGHTALYWYRQSLGQGLEFLIYFQGNSAPDKSGLPSDRFSAERTGGSVSTLTIQRTQQEDSAVYLCASSLEGQYSNQPQHFGDGTRLSIL.

The chain employs TRBV7-6 and TRBJ2-7; D might be TRBD1 or TRBD2, each matching 5 bases. V lost 3 bases, J lost 5 bases, and 17 bases lay in between. This CDR3 has 15 residues. Germline loops: CDR1 SGHVS, CDR2 FNYEAQ. In DNA, the CDR3 is TGTGCCAGCAGCTTCGGGACCCTCGTGGGGGACGAGCAGTACTTC. Residues: CASSFGTLVGDEQYF.

The CDR3, as DNA: TGTGCCAGCAGTTACGATCCGAAACAGCTAGCCAAAAACATTCAGTACTTC. It encodes CASSYDPKQLAKNIQYF. The chain uses TRBV6-2 or TRBV6-3 and TRBJ2-4; no definite D call. CDR3 size: 17 residues. CDR1 MNHEY and CDR2 SVGEGT come from the germline V gene. V lost 2 bases, J lost 0 bases, and 14 bases lay in between.

V is TRBV5-6 and J is TRBJ1-5, with 9 bases identical to TRBD1. CDR3 length: 16 amino acids. J gave up 6 bases and V 4 bases, and 11 bases lay outside the gene matches. Germline V gene lookup returns CDR1 SGHDT and CDR2 YYEEEE. The CDR3 here is CASSTGGGTGLQPQHF. CDR3 in DNA: TGTGCCAGCAGCACCGGGGGGGGGACAGGGCTTCAGCCCCAGCATTTT.

This clonotype was counted a few times. CDR3 loop: CASSAQSSPLYEQYF. CDR3 DNA: TGTGCCAGCAGTGCACAGAGCTCCCCCCTCTACGAGCAGTACTTC. The chain links TRBV12-3 or TRBV12-4 to TRBJ2-7; no clear D gene. This CDR3 spans 15 amino acids. V lost 5 bases and J lost 3, with 17 bases in between.

J is TRBJ2-5 and V is TRBV7-2; possibly TRBD1 for D (6 bases). From germline, CDR1 is SGHTA and CDR2 FQGNSA. The CDR3 has 13 residues. Trimming shortened V by 3 bases and J by 4 bases, and 9 bases separated the two germline ends. The CDR3 loop is CASSFQGLETQYF. In DNA, the CDR3 is TGTGCCAGCAGCTTCCAGGGGCTAGAGACCCAGTACTTC.

This clonotype was detected a few times. The chain recombines TRBV25-1 with TRBJ1-1, with a possible D match to TRBD1 (6 bases). Trimming left V 6 bases short and J 0 bases short, with 14 bases between. The germline gives CDR1 MGHDK, CDR2 SYGVNS. There are 15 residues in the CDR3. This CDR3 is CASRDSQMLNTEAFF. The CDR3 DNA sequence: TGTGCCAGCAGGGACAGCCAGATGTTGAACACTGAAGCTTTCTTT.

This clonotype occurred a few times. The gene calls are TRBV7-9 and TRBJ2-7; TRBD1 matches 8 bases. The V segment lost 5 bases and the J segment 3 bases; nucleotides outside the gene matches: 9. Germline V gene sequence: CDR1 SEHNR, CDR2 FQNEAQ (reference sequence). CDR3 length: 15 residues. CDR3: CASSLRTGRNYEQYF. CDR3 sequence (DNA): TGTGCCAGCAGCCTTCGGACAGGGAGAAACTACGAGCAGTACTTC. Supplemented by reference TRBV7-9 and TRBJ2-7, the full variable domain reads DTGVSQNPRHKITKRGQNVTFRCDPISEHNRLYWYRQTLGQGPEFLTYFQNEAQLEKSRLLSDRFSAERPKGSFSTLEIQRTEQGDSAMYLCASSLRTGRNYEQYFGPGTRLTVT.